This T cell receptor (beta chain) is from a study of human T cells and chemical hapten exposure. Study details: Per-sample TCR yield variability stemmed mainly from small pooled library volume differences. General study results and limits: DPC sensitization did not alter TCRs above 1 in 1000 frequency.

The template was total RNA from unfractionated whole blood. For the library, individual cDNA molecules each received unique molecular identifiers. Original processing notes: TCRs per sample had a median of around 98,000 and ranged from about 20,000 to 700,000. TCRdb independently ran MiXCR on the 5' RACE reads; one entry per CDR3 protein. V and J calls and clone size were set by TCRdb, not the authors. Found here are 130,000 or so distinct CDR3 sequences, around 4.4% of them singletons; the top ten hold around 1.4%. Per the germline V gene, CDR1 is MNHEY and CDR2 is SMNVEV (reference sequence). J was trimmed by 6 bases and V by 6 bases; bases with no gene match: 4. This CDR3 contains 14 residues. This clonotype was found many times. What it recognizes is unknown.

V usage is TRBV27 and J usage is TRBJ1-6, with TRBD1 matching over 8 bases. This sequence was found in a female donor in good health. This CDR3 reads CASRQGAINSPLHF. The CDR3 nucleotides read TGTGCCAGCAGGCAGGGGGCTATTAATTCACCCCTCCACTTT.